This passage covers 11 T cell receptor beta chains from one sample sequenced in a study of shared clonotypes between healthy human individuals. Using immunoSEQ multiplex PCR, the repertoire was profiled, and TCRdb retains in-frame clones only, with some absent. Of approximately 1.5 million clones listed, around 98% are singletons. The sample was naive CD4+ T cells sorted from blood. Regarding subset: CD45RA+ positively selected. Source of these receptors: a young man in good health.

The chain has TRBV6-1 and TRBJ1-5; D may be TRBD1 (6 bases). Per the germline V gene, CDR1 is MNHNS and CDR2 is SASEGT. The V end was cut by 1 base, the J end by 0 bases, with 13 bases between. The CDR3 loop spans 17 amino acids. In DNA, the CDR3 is TGTGCCAGCAGTGAAGAGACAGGAGTCTATAGCAATCAGCCCCAGCATTTT. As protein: CASSEETGVYSNQPQHF.

The CDR3 region is CASTSLAYEQYF. As DNA, the CDR3 is TGCGCCAGCACCTCGCTAGCCTACGAGCAGTACTTC. The chain joins TRBV5-1 to TRBJ2-7; no definite D call. V shed 6 bases and J shed 2 bases, with 9 bases lying between them. CDR3 size: 12 residues. CDR1 and CDR2 from the germline V gene are SGHRS and YFSETQ.

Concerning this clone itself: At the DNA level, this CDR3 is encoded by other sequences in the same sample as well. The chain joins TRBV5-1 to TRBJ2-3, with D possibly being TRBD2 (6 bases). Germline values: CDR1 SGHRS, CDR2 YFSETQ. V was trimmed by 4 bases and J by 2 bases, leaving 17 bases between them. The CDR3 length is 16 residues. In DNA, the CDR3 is TGCGCCAGCAGCCGTCCCTTGGAGGGATCCACAGATACGCAGTATTTT. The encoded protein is CASSRPLEGSTDTQYF.

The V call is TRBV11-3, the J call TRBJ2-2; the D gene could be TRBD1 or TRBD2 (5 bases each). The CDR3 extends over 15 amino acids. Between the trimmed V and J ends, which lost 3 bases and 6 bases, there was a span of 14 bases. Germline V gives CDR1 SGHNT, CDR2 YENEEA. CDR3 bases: TGTGCCAGCAGCTTGGCAAGGGGACCGTCCGGGGAGCTGTTTTTT. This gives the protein CASSLARGPSGELFF.

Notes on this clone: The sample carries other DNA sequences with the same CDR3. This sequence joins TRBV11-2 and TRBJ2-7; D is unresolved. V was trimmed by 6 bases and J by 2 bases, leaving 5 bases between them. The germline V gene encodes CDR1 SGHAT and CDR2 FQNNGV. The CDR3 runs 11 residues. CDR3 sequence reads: CASSHTYEQYF. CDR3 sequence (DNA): TGTGCCAGCAGTCACACCTACGAGCAGTACTTC. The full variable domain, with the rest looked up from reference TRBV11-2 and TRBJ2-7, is EAGVAQSPRYKIIEKRQSVAFWCNPISGHATLYWYQQILGQGPKLLIQFQNNGVVDDSQLPKDRFSAERLKGVDSTLKIQPAKLEDSAVYLCASSHTYEQYFGPGTRLTVT.

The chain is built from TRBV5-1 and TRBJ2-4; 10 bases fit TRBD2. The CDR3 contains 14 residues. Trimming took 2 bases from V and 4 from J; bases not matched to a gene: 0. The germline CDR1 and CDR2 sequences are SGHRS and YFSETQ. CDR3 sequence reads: CASSLLAGKNIQYF. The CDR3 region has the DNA TGCGCCAGCAGCTTACTAGCGGGAAAAAACATTCAGTACTTC. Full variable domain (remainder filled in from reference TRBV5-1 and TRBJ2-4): KAGVTQTPRYLIKTRGQQVTLSCSPISGHRSVSWYQQTPGQGLQFLFEYFSETQRNKGNFPGRFSGRQFSNSRSEMNVSTLELGDSALYLCASSLLAGKNIQYFGAGTRLSVL.

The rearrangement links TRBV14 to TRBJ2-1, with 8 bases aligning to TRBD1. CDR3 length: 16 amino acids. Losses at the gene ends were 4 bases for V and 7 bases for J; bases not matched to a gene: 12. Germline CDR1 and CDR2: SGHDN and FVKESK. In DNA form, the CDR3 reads TGTGCCAGCAGCCCAAAATGGACAGGGTTTATAAATGAGCAGTTCTTC. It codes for CASSPKWTGFINEQFF.

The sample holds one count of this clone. In DNA, the CDR3 is TGTGCCACCTCAACCCAGACATACAATGAGCAGTTCTTC. This translates into CATSTQTYNEQFF. The J gene is TRBJ2-1, the V gene TRBV6-1; D not resolved. The CDR3 contains 13 residues. V shed 10 bases and J shed 4 bases, with 14 bases lying between them. Germline V gene data show CDR1 as MNHNS and CDR2 as SASEGT.

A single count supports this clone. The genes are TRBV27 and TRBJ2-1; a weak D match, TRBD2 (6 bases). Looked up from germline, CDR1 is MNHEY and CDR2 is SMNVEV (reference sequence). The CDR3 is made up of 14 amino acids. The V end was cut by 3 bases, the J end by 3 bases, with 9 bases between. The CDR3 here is CASSFGGVYNEQFF. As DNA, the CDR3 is TGTGCCAGCAGTTTCGGCGGGGTCTACAATGAGCAGTTCTTC.

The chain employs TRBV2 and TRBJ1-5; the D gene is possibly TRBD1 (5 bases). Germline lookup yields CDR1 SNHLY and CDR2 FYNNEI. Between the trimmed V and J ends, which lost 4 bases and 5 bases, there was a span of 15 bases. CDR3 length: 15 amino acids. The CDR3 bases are TGTGCCAGCAGTGGGAGACAGTCTCCAGATCAGCCCCAGCATTTT. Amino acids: CASSGRQSPDQPQHF.

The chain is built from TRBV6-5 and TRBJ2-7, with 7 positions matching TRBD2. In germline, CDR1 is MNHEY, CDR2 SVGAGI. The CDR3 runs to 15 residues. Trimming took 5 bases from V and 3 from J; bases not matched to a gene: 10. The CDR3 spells CASSPRGEGIYEQYF. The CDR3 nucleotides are TGTGCCAGCAGTCCTCGGGGGGAGGGCATCTACGAGCAGTACTTC.